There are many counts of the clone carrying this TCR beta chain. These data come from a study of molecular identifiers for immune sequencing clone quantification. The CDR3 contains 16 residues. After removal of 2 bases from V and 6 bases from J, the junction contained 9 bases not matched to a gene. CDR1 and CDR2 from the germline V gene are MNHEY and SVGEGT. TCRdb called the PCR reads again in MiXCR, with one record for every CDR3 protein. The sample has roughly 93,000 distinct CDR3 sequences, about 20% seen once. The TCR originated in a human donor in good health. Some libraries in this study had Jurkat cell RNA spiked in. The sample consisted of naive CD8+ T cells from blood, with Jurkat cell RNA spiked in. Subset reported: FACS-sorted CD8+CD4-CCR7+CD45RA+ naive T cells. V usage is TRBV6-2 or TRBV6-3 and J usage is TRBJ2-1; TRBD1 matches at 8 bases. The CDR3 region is CASSYVYATGGNEQFF. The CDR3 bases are TGTGCCAGCAGTTACGTCTACGCAACAGGGGGCAATGAGCAGTTCTTC.